This TCR beta chain was documented in a study of cytomegalovirus exposure and HLA in healthy donors. PCR was performed using 60 Vbeta and 13 Jbeta primers. TCRdb's table, derived via immunoSEQ multiplex PCR, lists solely in-frame clones and lacks some. The profile covers some 150,000 clones, with around 77% appearing a single time and 6.5% to 8.5% taken by the ten largest. Trimming took 5 bases from V and 6 from J, leaving 10 bases between them. The CDR3 sequence is 12 residues long. CDR1 is SEHNR and CDR2 is FQNEAQ in the germline V gene (reference sequence). This clone was detected only once. This rearrangement joins TRBV7-9 to TRBJ1-2, with a tentative D call TRBD1 (6 bases). The source is a woman between 35 and 50 years old in good health and CMV-seropositive. The sequenced material came from PBMCs. CDR3 coding DNA: TGTGCCAGCAGCCAGGGGCGCGATGGCTACACCTTC. Amino acid sequence: CASSQGRDGYTF.